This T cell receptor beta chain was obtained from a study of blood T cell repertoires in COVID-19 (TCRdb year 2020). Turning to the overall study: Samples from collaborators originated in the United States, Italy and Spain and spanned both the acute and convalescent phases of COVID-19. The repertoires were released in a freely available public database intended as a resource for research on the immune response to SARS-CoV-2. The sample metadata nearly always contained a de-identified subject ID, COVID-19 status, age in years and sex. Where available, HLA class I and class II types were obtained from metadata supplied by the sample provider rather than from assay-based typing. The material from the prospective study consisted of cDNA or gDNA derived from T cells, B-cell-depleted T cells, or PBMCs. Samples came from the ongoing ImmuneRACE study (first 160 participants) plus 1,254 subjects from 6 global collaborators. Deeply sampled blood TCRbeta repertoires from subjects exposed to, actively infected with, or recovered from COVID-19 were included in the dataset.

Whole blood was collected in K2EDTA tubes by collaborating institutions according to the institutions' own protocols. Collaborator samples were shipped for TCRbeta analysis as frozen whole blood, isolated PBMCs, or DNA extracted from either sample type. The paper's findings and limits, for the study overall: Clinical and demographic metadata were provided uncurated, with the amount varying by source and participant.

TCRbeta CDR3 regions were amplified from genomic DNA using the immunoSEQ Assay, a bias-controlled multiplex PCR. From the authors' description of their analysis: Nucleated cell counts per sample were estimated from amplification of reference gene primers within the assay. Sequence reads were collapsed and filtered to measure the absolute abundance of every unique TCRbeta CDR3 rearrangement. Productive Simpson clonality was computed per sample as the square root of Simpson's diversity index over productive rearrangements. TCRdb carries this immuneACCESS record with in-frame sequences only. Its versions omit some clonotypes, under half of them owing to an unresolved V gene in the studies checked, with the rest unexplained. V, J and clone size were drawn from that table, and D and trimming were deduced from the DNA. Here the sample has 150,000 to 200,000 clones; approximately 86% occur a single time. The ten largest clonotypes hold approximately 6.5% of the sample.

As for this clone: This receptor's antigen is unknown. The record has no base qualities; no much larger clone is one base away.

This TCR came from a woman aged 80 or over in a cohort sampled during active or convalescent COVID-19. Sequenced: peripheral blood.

The nucleotide sequence reads TGTGCCAGCAGTCGACAGGGCGTGGACATTCAGTACTTC. The encoded protein is CASSRQGVDIQYF. The chain is assembled from TRBV12-3 or TRBV12-4 and TRBJ2-4; a stretch of 7 junction bases matches TRBD1. CDR3 length: 13 amino acids, cysteine to phenylalanine. Only CDR3 DNA is held: 39 bases, read in frame from base 1. For this chain, trimming is 5 bases at the V end and 8 bases at the J end, and the number of junction bases without a gene match is 6.